The 7 T cell receptor beta chains reported below all come from one sample, sequenced in a study of circulating and synovial CD4+ cells in juvenile arthritis (dated by TCRdb to the mid-2010s). The method was the immunoSEQ multiplex PCR assay. This immuneACCESS table, as held by TCRdb, lists in-frame sequences with V and J called but not all clones. Of the missing ones, under half trace to an unresolved V gene in checked studies; the others have no known cause. For this sample the table gives 3,500 to 4,500 clones, of which 84% were detected only once. Together, the top ten hold roughly 3.3% of the sample. The sample was CD4+ T cells from synovial fluid. Receptors originate from a human donor with juvenile idiopathic arthritis.

This chain links TRBV10-2 with TRBJ1-3, with D perhaps TRBD1 (6 bases). Per germline, CDR1 WSHSY and CDR2 SAAADI. The CDR3 is made up of 16 amino acids. V gave up 4 bases and J gave up 1 base, with 14 bases separating them. The CDR3 nucleotides read TGCGCCAGCAGTGGGACAGTACCTCTTTCTGGAAACACCATATATTTT. This encodes CASSGTVPLSGNTIYF.

The V and J genes are TRBV5-6 and TRBJ2-2, with 8 nucleotides matching TRBD1. Germline CDR1 SGHDT, CDR2 YYEEEE. Trimming at V came to 6 bases and at J to 2 bases, leaving 3 bases not matched to a gene. CDR3 length equals 14 residues. The chain's CDR3 is CASTRGLNTGELFF. CDR3 DNA sequence: TGTGCCAGCACCAGGGGGCTTAACACCGGGGAGCTGTTTTTT. The full variable domain, its missing parts supplied by reference TRBV5-6 and TRBJ2-2, is DAGVTQSPTHLIKTRGQQVTLRCSPKSGHDTVSWYQQALGQGPQFIFQYYEEEERQRGNFPDRFSGHQFPNYSSELNVNALLLGDSALYLCASTRGLNTGELFFGEGSRLTVL.

This rearrangement joins TRBV5-4 to TRBJ2-7; 9 nucleotides match TRBD1. Trimming at V came to 4 bases and at J to 3 bases, leaving 14 bases not matched to a gene. Germline V gene data show CDR1 as SGHNT and CDR2 as YYREEE (reference sequence). CDR3 length: 17 amino acids. This CDR3 reads CASSPGTGTGIFYEQYF. The CDR3 DNA reads as TGTGCCAGCAGCCCGGGAACCGGGACAGGGATCTTCTACGAGCAGTACTTC.

The chain is built from TRBV14 and TRBJ2-7, with no clear D. Per the germline V gene, CDR1 is SGHDN and CDR2 is FVKESK. CDR3 size: 15 residues. With 1 base removed from V and 4 bases from J, the gap between germline ends came to 14 bases. CDR3 coding DNA: TGTGCCAGCAGCCAAGGACTCCGACGGCAATACGAGCAGTACTTC. Translating gives CASSQGLRRQYEQYF.

The CDR3 is CAIRSRAGEPDTQYF. The CDR3 DNA reads TGTGCCATCAGAAGTAGAGCGGGAGAGCCAGATACGCAGTATTTT. V gene TRBV10-3 combines with J gene TRBJ2-3; the match to TRBD2 covers 8 bases. The junction had 9 bases not matched to a gene; V was cut back by 6 bases and J by 4 bases. Germline CDR1 and CDR2: ENHRY and SYGVKD. The CDR3 is 15 amino acids.

This chain joins TRBV10-2 and TRBJ2-3; 9 nucleotides line up with TRBD1. This CDR3 region has 13 residues. The V gene end was trimmed by 7 bases and the J gene end by 7 bases; junction bases not matched to a gene: 6. Germline values: CDR1 WSHSY, CDR2 SAAADI. CDR3 nucleotide sequence: TGCGCCAGCAAACAGGGGGCCGAAAATACGCAGTATTTT. It encodes CASKQGAENTQYF.

The chain couples TRBV5-6 to TRBJ2-7; 7 bases are shared with TRBD2. The CDR3 runs to 14 residues. The V gene end was trimmed by 2 bases and the J gene end by 4 bases; junction bases not matched to a gene: 6. CDR1 and CDR2 (germline): SGHDT, YYEEEE. In DNA form, the CDR3 reads TGTGCCAGCAGCTTCAGCGGGACGTCTTACGAGCAGTACTTC. Protein sequence: CASSFSGTSYEQYF.